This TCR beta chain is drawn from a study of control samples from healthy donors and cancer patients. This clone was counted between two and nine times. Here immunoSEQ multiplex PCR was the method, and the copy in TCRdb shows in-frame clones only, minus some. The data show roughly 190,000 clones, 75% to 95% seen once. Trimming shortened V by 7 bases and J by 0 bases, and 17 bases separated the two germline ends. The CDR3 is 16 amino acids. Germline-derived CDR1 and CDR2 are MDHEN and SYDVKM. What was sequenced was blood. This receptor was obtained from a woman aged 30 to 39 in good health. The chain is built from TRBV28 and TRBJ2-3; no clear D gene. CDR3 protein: CASNRELLTSTDTQYF. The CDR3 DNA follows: TGTGCCAGCAATCGCGAACTGCTTACTAGCACAGATACGCAGTATTTT.